The present T cell receptor (beta chain) was sequenced within a study of control samples from healthy donors and cancer patients. Profiling relied on immunoSEQ multiplex PCR, and the TCRdb table lists in-frame clones only, not all of them. The sample carries around 140,000 clones, over 80% recorded once. The V gene's germline CDR1 is SGHVS and CDR2 FNYEAQ. The V gene lost 6 bases and the J gene lost 5 bases, with 19 bases spanning the gap. There are 15 residues in the CDR3. The genes are TRBV7-6 and TRBJ2-5; possible D gene TRBD2, 7 bases. The sequence was obtained from a woman in her forties or fifties in good health. Sequencing was done on a sample of blood. CDR3: CASSTTPGGRETQYF. The CDR3 DNA reads as TGTGCCAGCAGTACCACCCCGGGGGGCCGGGAGACCCAGTACTTC. Complete variable domain (other parts from reference TRBV7-6 and TRBJ2-5): GAGVSQSPRYKVTKRGQDVALRCDPISGHVSLYWYRQALGQGPEFLTYFNYEAQQDKSGLPNDRFSAERPEGSISTLTIQRTEQRDSAMYRCASSTTPGGRETQYFGPGTRLLVL.